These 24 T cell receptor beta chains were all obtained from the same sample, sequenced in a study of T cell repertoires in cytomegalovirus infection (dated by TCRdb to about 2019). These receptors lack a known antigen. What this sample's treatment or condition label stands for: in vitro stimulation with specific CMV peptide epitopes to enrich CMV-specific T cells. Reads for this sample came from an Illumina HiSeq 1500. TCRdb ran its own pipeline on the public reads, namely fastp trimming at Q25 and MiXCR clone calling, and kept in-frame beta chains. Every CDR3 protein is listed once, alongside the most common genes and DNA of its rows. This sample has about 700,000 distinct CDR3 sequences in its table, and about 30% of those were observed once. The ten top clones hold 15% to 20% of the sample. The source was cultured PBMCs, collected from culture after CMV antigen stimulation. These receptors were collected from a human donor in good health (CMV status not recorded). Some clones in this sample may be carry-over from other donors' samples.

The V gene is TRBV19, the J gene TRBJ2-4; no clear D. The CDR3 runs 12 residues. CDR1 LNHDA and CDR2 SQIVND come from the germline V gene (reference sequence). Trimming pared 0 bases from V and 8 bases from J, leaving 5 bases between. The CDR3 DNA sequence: TGTGCCAGTAGTATAGATCGTCACATTCAGTACTTC. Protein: CASSIDRHIQYF.

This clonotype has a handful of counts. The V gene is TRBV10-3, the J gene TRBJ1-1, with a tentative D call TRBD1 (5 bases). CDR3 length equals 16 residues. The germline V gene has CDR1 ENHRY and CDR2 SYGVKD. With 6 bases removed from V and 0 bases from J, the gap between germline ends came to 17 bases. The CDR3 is CAISRTGRFMNTEAFF. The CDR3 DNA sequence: TGTGCCATCAGCCGGACGGGACGGTTCATGAACACTGAAGCTTTCTTT.

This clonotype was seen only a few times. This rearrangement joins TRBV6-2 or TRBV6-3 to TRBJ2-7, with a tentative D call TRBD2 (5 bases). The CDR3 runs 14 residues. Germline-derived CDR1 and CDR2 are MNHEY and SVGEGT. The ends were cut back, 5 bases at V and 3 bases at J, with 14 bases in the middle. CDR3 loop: CASSPLAWSYEQYF. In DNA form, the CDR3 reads TGTGCCAGCAGTCCGCTAGCTTGGAGCTACGAGCAGTACTTC.

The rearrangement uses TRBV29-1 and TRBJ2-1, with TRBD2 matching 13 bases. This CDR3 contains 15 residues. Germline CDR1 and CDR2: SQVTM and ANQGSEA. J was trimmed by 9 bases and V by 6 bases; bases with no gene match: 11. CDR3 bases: TGCAGCGTCTGGACTAGCGGGAGATCTCATGGTGAGCAGTTCTTC. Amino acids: CSVWTSGRSHGEQFF.

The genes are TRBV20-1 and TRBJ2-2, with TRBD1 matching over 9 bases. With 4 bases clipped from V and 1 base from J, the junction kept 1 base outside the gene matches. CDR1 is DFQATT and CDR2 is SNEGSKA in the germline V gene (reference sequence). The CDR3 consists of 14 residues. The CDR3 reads CSATGQGNTGELFF. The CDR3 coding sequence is TGCAGTGCTACGGGACAGGGGAACACCGGGGAGCTGTTTTTT.

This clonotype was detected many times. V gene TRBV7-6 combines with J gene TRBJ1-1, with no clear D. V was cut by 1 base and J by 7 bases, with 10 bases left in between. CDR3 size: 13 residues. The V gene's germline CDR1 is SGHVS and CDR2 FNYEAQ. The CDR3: CASSLGRHIEAFF. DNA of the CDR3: TGTGCCAGCAGCTTAGGTCGGCACATTGAAGCTTTCTTT.

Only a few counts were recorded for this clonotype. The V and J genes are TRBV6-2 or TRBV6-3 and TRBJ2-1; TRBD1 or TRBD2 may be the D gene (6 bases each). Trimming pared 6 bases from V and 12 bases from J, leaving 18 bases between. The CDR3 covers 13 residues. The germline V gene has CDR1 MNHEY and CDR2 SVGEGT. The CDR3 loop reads CASSRGGGSGQFF. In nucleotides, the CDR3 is TGTGCCAGCAGCAGGGGTGGGGGGAGCGGGCAGTTCTTC.

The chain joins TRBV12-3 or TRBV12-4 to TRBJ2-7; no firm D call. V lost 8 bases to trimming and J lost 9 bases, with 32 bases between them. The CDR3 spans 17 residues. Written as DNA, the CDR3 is TGTGCCAGCGGGTGGGCGGCAGGCACACTTCAATCTACGGGGCAGTACTTC. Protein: CASGWAAGTLQSTGQYF.

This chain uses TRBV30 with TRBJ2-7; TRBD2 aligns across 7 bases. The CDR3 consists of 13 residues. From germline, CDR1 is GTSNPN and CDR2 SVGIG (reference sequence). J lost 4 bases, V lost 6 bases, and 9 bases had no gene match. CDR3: CACTSGIRYEQYF. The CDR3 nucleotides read TGTGCCTGCACCAGCGGGATTAGATACGAGCAGTACTTC.

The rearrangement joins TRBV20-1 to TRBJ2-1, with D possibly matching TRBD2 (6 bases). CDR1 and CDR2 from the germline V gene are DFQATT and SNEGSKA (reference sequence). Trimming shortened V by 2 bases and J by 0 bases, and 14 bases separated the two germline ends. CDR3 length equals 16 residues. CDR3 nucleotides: TGCAGTGCTAGATCCTATAGCGGAAGCTCCTACAATGAGCAGTTCTTC. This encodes CSARSYSGSSYNEQFF.

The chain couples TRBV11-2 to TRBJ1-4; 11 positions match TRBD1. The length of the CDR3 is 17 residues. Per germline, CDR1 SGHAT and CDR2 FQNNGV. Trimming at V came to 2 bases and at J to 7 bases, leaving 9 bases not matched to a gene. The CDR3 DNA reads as TGTGCCAGCAGCTTATTGCCCCCGGGGACAGGGGGTGAAAAACTGTTTTTT. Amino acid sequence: CASSLLPPGTGGEKLFF.

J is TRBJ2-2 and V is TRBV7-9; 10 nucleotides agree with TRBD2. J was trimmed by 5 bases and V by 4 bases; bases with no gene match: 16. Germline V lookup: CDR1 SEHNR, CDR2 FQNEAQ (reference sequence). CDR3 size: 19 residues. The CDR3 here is CASSSYNLAGAEGTGELFF. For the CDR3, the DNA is TGTGCCAGCAGCTCGTATAACCTAGCGGGAGCCGAGGGAACCGGGGAGCTGTTTTTT.

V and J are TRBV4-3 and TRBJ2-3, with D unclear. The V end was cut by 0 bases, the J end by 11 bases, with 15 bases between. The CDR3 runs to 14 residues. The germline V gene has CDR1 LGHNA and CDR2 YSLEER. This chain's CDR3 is CASSQDPHSVGQYF. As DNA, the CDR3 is TGCGCCAGCAGCCAAGATCCCCATAGTGTGGGGCAGTATTTT.

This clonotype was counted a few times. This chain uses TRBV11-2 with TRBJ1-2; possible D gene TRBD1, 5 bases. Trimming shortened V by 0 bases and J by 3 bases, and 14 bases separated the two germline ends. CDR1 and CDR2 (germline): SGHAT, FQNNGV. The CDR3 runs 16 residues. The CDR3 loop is CASSLDPGPYDYGYTF. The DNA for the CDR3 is TGTGCCAGCAGCTTAGACCCGGGACCTTATGACTATGGCTACACCTTC.

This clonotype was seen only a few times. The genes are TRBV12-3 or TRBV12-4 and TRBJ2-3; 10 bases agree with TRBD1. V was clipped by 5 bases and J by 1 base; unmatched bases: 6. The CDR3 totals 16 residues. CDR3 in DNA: TGTGCCAGCAGTACCGACAGGGGGCTTGGCACAGATACGCAGTATTTT. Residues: CASSTDRGLGTDTQYF.

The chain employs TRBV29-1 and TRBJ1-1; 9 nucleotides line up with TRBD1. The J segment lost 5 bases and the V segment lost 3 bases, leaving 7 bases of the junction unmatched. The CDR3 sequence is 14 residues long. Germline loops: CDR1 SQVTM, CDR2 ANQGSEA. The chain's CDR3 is CSVDFRGQGTEAFF. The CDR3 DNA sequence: TGCAGCGTTGATTTTAGGGGACAGGGAACTGAAGCTTTCTTT.

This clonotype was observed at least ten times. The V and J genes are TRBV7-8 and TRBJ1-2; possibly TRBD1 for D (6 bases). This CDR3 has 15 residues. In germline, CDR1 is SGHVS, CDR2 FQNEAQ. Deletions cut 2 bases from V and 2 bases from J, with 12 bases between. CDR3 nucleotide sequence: TGTGCCAGCAGCTTACGAGGGGGAGGGAACTATGGCTACACCTTC. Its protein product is CASSLRGGGNYGYTF. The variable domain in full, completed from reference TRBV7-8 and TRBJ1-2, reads GAGVSQSPRYKVAKRGQDVALRCDPISGHVSLFWYQQALGQGPEFLTYFQNEAQLDKSGLPSDRFFAERPEGSVSTLKIQRTQQEDSAVYLCASSLRGGGNYGYTFGSGTRLTVV.

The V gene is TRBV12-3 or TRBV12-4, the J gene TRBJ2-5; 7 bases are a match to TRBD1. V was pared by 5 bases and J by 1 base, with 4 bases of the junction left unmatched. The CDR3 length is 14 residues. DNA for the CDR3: TGTGCCAGCAGTGTAGGGGGCGGCCAAGAGACCCAGTACTTC. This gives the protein CASSVGGGQETQYF.

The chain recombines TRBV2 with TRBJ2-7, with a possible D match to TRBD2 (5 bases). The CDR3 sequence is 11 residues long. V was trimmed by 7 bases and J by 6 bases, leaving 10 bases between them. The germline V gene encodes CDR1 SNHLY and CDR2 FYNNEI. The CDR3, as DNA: TGTGCCAGCAACCAGGCGGGCGAGCAGTACTTC. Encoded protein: CASNQAGEQYF.

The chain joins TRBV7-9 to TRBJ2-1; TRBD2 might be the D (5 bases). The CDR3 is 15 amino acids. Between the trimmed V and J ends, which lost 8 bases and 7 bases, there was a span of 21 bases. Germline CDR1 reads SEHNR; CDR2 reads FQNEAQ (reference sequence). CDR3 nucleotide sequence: TGTGCCAGCCCTATGGGGAGAGGGCCGGCGAATGAGCAGTTCTTC. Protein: CASPMGRGPANEQFF.

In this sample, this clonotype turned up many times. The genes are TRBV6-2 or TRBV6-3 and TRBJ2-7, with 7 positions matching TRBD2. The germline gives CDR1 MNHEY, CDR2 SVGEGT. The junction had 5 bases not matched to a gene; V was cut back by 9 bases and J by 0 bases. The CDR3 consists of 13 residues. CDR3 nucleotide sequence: TGTGCCAGTAGCAGGACTAGCTCCTACGAGCAGTACTTC. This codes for CASSRTSSYEQYF.

The CDR3 DNA follows: TGTGCCAGCAGCTTAGCCGGCGGGGGGCGAAGTACGCAGTATTTT. It encodes CASSLAGGGRSTQYF. The chain links TRBV7-6 to TRBJ2-3; 8 positions match TRBD2. The CDR3 totals 15 residues. V trimming: 0 bases; J trimming: 8 bases; junction bases outside the gene matches: 7. Germline assignment: CDR1 SGHVS and CDR2 FNYEAQ.

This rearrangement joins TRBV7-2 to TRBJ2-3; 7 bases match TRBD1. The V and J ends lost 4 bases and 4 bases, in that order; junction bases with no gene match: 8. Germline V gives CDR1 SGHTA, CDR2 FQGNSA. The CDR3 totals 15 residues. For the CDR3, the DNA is TGTGCCAGCAGCTCAAAGGGGACAGAGTCAGATACGCAGTATTTT. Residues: CASSSKGTESDTQYF.

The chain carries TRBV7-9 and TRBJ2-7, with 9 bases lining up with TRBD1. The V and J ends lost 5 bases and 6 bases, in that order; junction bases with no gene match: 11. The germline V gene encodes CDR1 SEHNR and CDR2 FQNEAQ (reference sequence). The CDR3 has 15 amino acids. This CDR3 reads CASSKGQGDVGEQYF. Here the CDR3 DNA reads TGTGCCAGCAGCAAGGGACAGGGAGACGTCGGCGAGCAGTACTTC.